This record looks at one T cell receptor (beta chain) sequence and its context. No antigen is known for it. Clones were sequenced by immunoSEQ multiplex PCR, and TCRdb holds only the in-frame ones, with some missing. The sample lists fewer than 850,000 clones, roughly 87% occurring once. Trimming took 0 bases from V and 5 from J; bases not matched to a gene: 11. The CDR3 covers 17 residues. Germline assignment: CDR1 SGHAT and CDR2 FQDESV (reference sequence). This sample is drawn from a study of shared clonotypes between healthy human individuals. Overall study: There were three CD4 naive, three CD4 memory, two CD8 naive and one CD8 memory plates per donor.

Study-level findings and limits: It was observed that approximately 5% of naive CD4 clonotypes were shared across a handful of donors. In general, naive subsets displayed greater estimated richness than memory subsets did.

The study drew its donors from healthy HIV-negative adults without recent acute infections or vaccinations. The sample consisted of memory CD8+ T cells from PBMCs. Subset reported: CD45RO+ cells pooled with CCR7-negative TemRA cells. The clonotype comes from a young man in good health. Some clones in this sample may be carry-over from other donors' samples. The chain recombines TRBV11-1 with TRBJ2-7; 9 nucleotides line up with TRBD2. The CDR3 loop reads CASSLAPLTSGVHEQYF. CDR3 DNA sequence: TGTGCCAGCAGCTTAGCACCGTTGACTAGCGGCGTCCACGAGCAGTACTTC.